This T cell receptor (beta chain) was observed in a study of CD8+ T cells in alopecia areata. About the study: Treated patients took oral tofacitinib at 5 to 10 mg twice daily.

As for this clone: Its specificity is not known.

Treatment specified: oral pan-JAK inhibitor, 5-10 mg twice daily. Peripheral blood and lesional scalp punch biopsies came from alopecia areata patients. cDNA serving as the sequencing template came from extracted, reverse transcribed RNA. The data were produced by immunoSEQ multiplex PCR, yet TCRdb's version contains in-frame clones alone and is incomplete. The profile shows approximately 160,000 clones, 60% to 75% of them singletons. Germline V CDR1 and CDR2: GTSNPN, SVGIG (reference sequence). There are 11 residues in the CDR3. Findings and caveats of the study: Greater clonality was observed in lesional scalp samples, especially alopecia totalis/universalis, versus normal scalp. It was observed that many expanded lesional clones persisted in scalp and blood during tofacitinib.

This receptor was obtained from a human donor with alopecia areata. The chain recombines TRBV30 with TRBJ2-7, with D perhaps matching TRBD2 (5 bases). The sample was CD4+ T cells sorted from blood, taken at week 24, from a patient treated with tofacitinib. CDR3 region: CASSRGYEQYF. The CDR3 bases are TGTGCATCTAGCAGAGGCTACGAGCAGTACTTC.